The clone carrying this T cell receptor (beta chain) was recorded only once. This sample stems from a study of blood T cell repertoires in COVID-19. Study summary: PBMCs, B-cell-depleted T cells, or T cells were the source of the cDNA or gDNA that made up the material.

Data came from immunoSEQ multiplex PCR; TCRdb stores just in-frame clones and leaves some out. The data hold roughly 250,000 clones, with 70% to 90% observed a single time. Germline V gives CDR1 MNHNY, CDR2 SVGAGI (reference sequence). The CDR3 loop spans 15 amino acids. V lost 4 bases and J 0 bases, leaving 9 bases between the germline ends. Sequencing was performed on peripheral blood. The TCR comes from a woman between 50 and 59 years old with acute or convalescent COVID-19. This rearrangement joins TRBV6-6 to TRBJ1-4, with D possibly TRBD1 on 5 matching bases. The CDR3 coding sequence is TGTGCCAGCAGTTCGACAGTTGCAACTAATGAAAAACTGTTTTTT. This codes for CASSSTVATNEKLFF.